Described below is a single T cell receptor beta chain sequence and its context. The antigen is undetermined. Via CD45RO/CCR7/CD25/CD127/CD95/CD27, cells of the CD4+ naive, central memory, regulatory and stem cell-like memory subsets were sorted. CDR3 length: 14 amino acids. V lost 4 bases and J 8 bases, leaving 15 bases between the germline ends. Germline values: CDR1 MDHEN, CDR2 SYDVKM. This sample was taken from a study of beta chain features in type 1 diabetes. Study overall: Patient and healthy donor groups were alike in age, gender and cell yields.

Regarding the study as a whole: Significant though moderate, a shortening of TCRB CDR3s appeared in all four CD4+ subsets of Type 1 diabetes patients. At VDJ recombination sites, type 1 diabetes patients had fewer insertions and more deleted nucleotides.

All of the isolated RNA was reverse transcribed, so expressed TCRB transcripts were sequenced. Using immunoSEQ multiplex PCR, the repertoire was profiled, and TCRdb retains in-frame clones only, with some absent. The data contain some 350,000 clones, over 8.5% of them seen just once; the ten biggest clones take up less than 0.65%. The sequencing sample was made of central memory CD4+ T cells from blood. The chain links TRBV28 to TRBJ2-1; D perhaps matches TRBD2 (5 bases). The clonotype originates from a man aged 25 to 40 with type 1 diabetes. CDR3 DNA sequence: TGTGCCAGCAGTTCTCCTAGCTTGACGCATGAGCAGTTCTTC. It codes for CASSSPSLTHEQFF.